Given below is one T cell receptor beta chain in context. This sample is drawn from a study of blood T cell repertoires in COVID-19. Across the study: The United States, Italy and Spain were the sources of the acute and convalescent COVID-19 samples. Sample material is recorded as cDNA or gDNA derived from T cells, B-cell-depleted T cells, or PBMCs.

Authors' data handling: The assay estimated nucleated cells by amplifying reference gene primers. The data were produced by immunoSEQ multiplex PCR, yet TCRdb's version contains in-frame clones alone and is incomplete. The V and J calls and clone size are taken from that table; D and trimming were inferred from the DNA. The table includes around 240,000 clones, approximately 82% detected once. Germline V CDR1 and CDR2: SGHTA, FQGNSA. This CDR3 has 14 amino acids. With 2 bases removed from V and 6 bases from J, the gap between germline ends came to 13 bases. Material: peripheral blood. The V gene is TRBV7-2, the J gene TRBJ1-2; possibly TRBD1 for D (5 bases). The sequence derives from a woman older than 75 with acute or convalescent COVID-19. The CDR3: CASSLKGRSNGYTF. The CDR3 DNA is TGTGCCAGCAGCTTAAAGGGGCGTTCCAATGGCTACACCTTC.